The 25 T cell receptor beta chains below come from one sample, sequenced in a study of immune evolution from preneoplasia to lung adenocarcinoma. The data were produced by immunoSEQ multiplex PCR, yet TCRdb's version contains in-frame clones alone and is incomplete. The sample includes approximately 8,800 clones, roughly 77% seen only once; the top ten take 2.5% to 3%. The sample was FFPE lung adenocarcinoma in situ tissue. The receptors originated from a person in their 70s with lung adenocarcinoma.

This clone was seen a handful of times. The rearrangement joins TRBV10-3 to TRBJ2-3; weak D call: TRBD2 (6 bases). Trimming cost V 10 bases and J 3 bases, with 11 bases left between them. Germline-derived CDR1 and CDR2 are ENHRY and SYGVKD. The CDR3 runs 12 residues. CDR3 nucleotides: TGTGCCACGAAGGAGGGGACAGATACGCAGTATTTT. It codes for CATKEGTDTQYF.

The CDR3: CASRKEAGRTEAFF. The DNA for the CDR3 is TGTGCCAGCAGGAAAGAGGCGGGGCGCACTGAAGCTTTCTTT. The V call is TRBV27, the J call TRBJ1-1, with D tentatively TRBD1 (5 bases). V lost 6 bases and J 4 bases, leaving 15 bases between the germline ends. CDR3 size: 14 residues. CDR1 and CDR2 from the germline V gene are MNHEY and SMNVEV (reference sequence).

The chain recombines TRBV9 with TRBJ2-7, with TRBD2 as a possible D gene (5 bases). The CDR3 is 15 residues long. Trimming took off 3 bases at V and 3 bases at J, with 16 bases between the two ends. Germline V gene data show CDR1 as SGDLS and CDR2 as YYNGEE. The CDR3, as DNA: TGTGCCAGCAGCGGTCCTAGCTGGGGAGACTACGAGCAGTACTTC. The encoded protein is CASSGPSWGDYEQYF.

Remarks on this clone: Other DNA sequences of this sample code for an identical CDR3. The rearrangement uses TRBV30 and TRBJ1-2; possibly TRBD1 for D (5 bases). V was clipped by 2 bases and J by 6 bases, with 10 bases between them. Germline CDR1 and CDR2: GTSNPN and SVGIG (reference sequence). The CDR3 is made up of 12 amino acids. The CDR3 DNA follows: TGTGCCTGGAGTAACCGGGGACATGGCTACACCTTC. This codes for CAWSNRGHGYTF.

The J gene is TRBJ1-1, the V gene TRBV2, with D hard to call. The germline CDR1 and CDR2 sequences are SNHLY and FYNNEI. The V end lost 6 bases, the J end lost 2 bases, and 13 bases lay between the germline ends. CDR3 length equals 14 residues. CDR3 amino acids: CASSLIGLNTEAFF. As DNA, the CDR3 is TGTGCCAGCAGCCTCATAGGACTCAACACTGAAGCTTTCTTT.

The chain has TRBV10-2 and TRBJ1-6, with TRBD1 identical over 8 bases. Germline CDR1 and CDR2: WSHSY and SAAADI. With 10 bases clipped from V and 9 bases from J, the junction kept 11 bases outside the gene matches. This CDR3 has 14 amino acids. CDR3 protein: CATSTTGVGSPLHF. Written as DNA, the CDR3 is TGCGCCACCTCAACGACAGGGGTCGGTTCACCCCTCCACTTT.

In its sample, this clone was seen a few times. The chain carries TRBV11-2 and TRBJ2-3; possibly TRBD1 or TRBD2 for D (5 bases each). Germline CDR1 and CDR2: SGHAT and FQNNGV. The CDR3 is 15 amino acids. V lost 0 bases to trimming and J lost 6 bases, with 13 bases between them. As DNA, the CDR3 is TGTGCCAGCAGCTTAGATCCCGGGGCGCTTGATACGCAGTATTTT. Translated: CASSLDPGALDTQYF.

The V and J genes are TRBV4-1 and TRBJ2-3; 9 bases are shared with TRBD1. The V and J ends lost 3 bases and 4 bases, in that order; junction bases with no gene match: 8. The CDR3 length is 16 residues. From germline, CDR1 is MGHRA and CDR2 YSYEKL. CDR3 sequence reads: CASSQGTGSGSDTQYF. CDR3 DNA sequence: TGCGCCAGCAGCCAGGGGACAGGGAGTGGGTCAGATACGCAGTATTTT.

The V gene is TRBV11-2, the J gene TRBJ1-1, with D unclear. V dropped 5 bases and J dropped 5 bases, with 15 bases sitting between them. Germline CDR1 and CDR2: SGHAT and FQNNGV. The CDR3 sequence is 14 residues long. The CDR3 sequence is CASSPLLKGTEAFF. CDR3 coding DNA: TGTGCCAGCAGCCCTTTGCTTAAAGGGACTGAAGCTTTCTTT.

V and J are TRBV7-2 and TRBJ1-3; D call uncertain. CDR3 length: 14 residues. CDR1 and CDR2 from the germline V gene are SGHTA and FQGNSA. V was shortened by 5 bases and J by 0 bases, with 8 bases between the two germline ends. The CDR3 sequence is CASSAGLSGNTIYF. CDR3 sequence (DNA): TGTGCCAGCAGCGCGGGCCTCTCTGGAAACACCATATATTTT.

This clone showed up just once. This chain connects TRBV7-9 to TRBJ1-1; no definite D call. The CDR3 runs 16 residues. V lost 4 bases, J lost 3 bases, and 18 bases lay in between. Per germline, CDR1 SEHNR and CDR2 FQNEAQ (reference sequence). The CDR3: CASSSRLLRYDTEAFF. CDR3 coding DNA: TGTGCCAGCAGCTCCCGTCTCTTGCGATACGACACTGAAGCTTTCTTT.

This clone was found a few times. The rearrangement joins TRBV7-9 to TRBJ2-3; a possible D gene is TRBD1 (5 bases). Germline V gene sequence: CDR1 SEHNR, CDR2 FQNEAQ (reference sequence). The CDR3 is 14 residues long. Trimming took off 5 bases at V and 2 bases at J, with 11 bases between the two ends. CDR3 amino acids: CASSSIRVTDTQYF. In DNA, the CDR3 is TGTGCCAGCAGCAGTATCAGGGTCACAGATACGCAGTATTTT. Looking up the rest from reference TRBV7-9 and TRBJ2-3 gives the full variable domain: DTGVSQNPRHKITKRGQNVTFRCDPISEHNRLYWYRQTLGQGPEFLTYFQNEAQLEKSRLLSDRFSAERPKGSFSTLEIQRTEQGDSAMYLCASSSIRVTDTQYFGPGTRLTVL.

The CDR3 spells CASTYWTGGNEKLFF. The DNA for the CDR3 is TGTGCCAGCACCTATTGGACAGGGGGGAATGAAAAACTGTTTTTT. The chain employs TRBV28 and TRBJ1-4; 10 nucleotides agree with TRBD1. V was pared by 7 bases and J by 5 bases, with 7 bases of the junction left unmatched. Germline CDR1 reads MDHEN; CDR2 reads SYDVKM. CDR3 length: 15 residues. The full variable domain, with the rest looked up from reference TRBV28 and TRBJ1-4, is DVKVTQSSRYLVKRTGEKVFLECVQDMDHENMFWYRQDPGLGLRLIYFSYDVKMKEKGDIPEGYSVSREKKERFSLILESASTNQTSMYLCASTYWTGGNEKLFFGSGTQLSVL.

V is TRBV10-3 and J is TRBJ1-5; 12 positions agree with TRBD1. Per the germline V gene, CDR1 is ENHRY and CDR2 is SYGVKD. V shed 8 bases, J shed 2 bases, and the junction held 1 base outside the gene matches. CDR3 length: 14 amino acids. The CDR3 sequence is CAIGTGGGNQPQHF. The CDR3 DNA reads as TGTGCCATCGGGACAGGGGGCGGCAATCAGCCCCAGCATTTT.

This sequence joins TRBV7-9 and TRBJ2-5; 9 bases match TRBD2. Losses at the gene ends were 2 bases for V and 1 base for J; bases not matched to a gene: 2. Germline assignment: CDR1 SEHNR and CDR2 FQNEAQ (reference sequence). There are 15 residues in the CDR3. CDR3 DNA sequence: TGTGCCAGCAGCTTAAGCGGGGGGATCCAAGAGACCCAGTACTTC. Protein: CASSLSGGIQETQYF. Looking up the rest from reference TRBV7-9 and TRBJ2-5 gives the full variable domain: DTGVSQNPRHKITKRGQNVTFRCDPISEHNRLYWYRQTLGQGPEFLTYFQNEAQLEKSRLLSDRFSAERPKGSFSTLEIQRTEQGDSAMYLCASSLSGGIQETQYFGPGTRLLVL.

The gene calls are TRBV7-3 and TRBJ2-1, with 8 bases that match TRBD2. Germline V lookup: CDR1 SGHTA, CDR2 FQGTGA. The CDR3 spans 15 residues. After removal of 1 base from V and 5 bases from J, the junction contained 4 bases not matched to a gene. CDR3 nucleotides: TGTGCCAGCAGCTTAATCCCACTAGCGGACAATGAGCAGTTCTTC. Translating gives CASSLIPLADNEQFF.

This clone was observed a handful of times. CDR3 amino acids: CASSLAQAGNTIYF. The CDR3 bases are TGTGCCAGCAGCTTAGCGCAAGCGGGAAACACCATATATTTT. V usage is TRBV7-9 and J usage is TRBJ1-3, with D unclear. The V gene's germline CDR1 is SEHNR and CDR2 FQNEAQ (reference sequence). Trimming took 0 bases from V and 4 from J, leaving 7 bases between them. This CDR3 contains 14 residues.

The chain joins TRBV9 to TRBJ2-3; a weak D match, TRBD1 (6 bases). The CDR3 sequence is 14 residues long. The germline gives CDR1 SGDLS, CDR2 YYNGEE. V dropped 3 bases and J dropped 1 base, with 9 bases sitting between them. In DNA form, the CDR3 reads TGTGCCAGCAGCGACGGACAGCGCACAGATACGCAGTATTTT. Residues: CASSDGQRTDTQYF. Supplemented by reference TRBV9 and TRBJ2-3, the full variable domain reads DSGVTQTPKHLITATGQRVTLRCSPRSGDLSVYWYQQSLDQGLQFLIQYYNGEERAKGNILERFSAQQFPDLHSELNLSSLELGDSALYFCASSDGQRTDTQYFGPGTRLTVL.

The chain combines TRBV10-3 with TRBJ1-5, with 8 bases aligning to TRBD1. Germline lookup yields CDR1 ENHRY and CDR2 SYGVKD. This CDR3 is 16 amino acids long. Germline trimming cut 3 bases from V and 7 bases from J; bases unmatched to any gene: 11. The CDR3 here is CAISDNLRTGPQPQHF. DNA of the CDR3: TGTGCCATCAGTGACAATCTACGGACAGGGCCCCAGCCCCAGCATTTT.

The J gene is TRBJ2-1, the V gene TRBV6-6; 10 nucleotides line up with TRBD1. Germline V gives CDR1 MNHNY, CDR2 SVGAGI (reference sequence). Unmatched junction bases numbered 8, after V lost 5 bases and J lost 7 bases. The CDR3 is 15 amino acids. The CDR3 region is CASSKTGGTSNEQFF. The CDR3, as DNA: TGTGCCAGCAGTAAGACAGGGGGCACGAGTAATGAGCAGTTCTTC.

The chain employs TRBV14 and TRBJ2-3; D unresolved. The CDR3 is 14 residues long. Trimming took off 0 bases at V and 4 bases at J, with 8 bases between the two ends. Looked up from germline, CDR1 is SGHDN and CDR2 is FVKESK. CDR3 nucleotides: TGTGCCAGCAGCCAAGATGGTGGGGCAGATACGCAGTATTTT. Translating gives CASSQDGGADTQYF.

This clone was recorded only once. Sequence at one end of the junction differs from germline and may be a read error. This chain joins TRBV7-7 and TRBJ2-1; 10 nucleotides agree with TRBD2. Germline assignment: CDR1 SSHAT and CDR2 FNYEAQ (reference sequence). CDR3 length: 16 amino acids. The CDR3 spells CASSLSAGGTYNEQFF. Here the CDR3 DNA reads TGTGCTAGCAGCTTATCAGCGGGAGGGACCTACAATGAGCAGTTCTTC. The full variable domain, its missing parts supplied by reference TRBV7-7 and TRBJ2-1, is GAGVSQSPRYKVTKRGQDVTLRCDPISSHATLYWYQQALGQGPEFLTYFNYEAQPDKSGLPSDRFSAERPEGSISTLTIQRTEQRDSAMYRCASSLSAGGTYNEQFFGPGTRLTVL.

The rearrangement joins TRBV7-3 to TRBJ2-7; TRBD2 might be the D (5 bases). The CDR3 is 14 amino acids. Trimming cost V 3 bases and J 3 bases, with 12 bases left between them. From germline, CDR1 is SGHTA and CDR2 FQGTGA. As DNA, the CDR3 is TGTGCCAGCAGCTTGGATGCGGGCAACTACGAGCAGTACTTC. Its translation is CASSLDAGNYEQYF.

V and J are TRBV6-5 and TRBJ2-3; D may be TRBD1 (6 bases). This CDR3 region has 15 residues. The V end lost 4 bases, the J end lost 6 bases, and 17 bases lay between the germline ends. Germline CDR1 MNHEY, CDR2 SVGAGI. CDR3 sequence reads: CASSFRGSPGDTQYF. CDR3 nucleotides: TGTGCCAGCAGTTTTAGGGGGAGCCCGGGGGATACGCAGTATTTT.

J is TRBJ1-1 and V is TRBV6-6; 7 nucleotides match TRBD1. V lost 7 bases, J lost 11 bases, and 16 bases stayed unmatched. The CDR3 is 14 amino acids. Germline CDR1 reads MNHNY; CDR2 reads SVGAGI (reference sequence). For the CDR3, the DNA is TGTGCCAGCATCCTTCAGGGGGACACTCGTGGGGCTTTCTTT. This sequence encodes CASILQGDTRGAFF.